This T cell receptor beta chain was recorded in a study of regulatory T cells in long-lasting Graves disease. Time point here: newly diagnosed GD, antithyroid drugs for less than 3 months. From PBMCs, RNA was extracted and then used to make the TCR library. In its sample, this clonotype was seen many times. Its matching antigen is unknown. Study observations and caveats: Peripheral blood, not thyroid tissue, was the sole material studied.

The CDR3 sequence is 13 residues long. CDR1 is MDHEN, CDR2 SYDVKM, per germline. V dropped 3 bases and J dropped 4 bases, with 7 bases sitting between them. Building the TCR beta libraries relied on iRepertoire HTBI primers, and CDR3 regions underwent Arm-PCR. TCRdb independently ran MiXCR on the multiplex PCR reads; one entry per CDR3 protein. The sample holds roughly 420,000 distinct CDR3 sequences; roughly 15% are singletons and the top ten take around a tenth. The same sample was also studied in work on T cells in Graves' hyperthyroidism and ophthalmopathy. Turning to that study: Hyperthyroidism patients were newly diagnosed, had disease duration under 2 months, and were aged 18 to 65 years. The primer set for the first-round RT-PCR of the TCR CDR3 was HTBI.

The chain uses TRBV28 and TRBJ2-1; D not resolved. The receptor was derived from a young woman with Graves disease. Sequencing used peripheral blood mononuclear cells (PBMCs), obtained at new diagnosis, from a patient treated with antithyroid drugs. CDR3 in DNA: TGTGCCAGCAGTTTTAAACCTTACAATGAGCAGTTCTTC. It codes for CASSFKPYNEQFF. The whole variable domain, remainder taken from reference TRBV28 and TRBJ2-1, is DVKVTQSSRYLVKRTGEKVFLECVQDMDHENMFWYRQDPGLGLRLIYFSYDVKMKEKGDIPEGYSVSREKKERFSLILESASTNQTSMYLCASSFKPYNEQFFGPGTRLTVL.